Each of the 17 T cell receptor beta chains below was sequenced from the same sample in a study of blood T cell repertoires in COVID-19. Sequencing used immunoSEQ multiplex PCR; TCRdb keeps in-frame clones, though not all of them. The table records fewer than 350,000 clones, roughly 85% of them present only once. Source material: PBMCs or T cells enriched from blood (not recorded which). The receptors derive from a woman between 35 and 50 years old who had recovered from COVID-19.

This chain connects TRBV28 to TRBJ1-3; the D is unclear. The CDR3 spans 11 residues. CDR1 and CDR2 from the germline V gene are MDHEN and SYDVKM. Trimming cost V 6 bases and J 8 bases, with 8 bases left between them. As DNA, the CDR3 is TGTGCCAGCAGCGTCCGGGACACCATATATTTT. Translation: CASSVRDTIYF.

For the CDR3, the DNA is TGCGCCAGCAGCCCCACGGCCGGGACAGGAGGCTACGAGCAGTACTTC. This sequence encodes CASSPTAGTGGYEQYF. The chain employs TRBV5-1 and TRBJ2-7; 8 bases fit TRBD1. The germline gives CDR1 SGHRS, CDR2 YFSETQ. The ends lost 4 bases at V and 3 bases at J; junction bases unmatched: 12. The CDR3 has 16 amino acids.

This clone was recorded only once. V is TRBV11-2 and J is TRBJ2-2; weak D call: TRBD1 (5 bases). Per germline, CDR1 SGHAT and CDR2 FQNNGV. The CDR3 runs to 16 residues. V shed 4 bases and J shed 1 base, with 13 bases lying between them. The CDR3 sequence is CASSSWGGVNTGELFF. The CDR3 bases are TGTGCCAGCAGCTCCTGGGGCGGAGTGAACACCGGGGAGCTGTTTTTT.

This chain's CDR3 is CASSPLSDQETQYF. Written as DNA, the CDR3 is TGTGCCAGCTCACCCTTAAGCGATCAAGAGACCCAGTACTTC. This chain links TRBV18 with TRBJ2-5; D remains unclear. This CDR3 is built from 14 residues. CDR1 KGHSH and CDR2 LQKENI come from the germline V gene. The V and J ends lost 3 bases and 2 bases respectively, with 10 bases between them.

J is TRBJ1-1 and V is TRBV3-1 (or the pseudogene TRBV3-2); no clear D gene. CDR3 length: 15 amino acids. Germline assignment: CDR1 LGHDT and CDR2 YNNKEL (reference sequence). Trimming cost V 1 base and J 4 bases, with 13 bases left between them. CDR3 DNA sequence: TGTGCCAGCAGCCAAGTTGGAGGGAGTATCACTGAAGCTTTCTTT. This codes for CASSQVGGSITEAFF.

This chain links TRBV21-1 with TRBJ2-1; the table calls TRBD2, which could not be checked here. TRBV21-1 is designated a pseudogene. The CDR3 contains 17 residues. CDR3 protein: CASSKDPLKGGNNEQFF. CDR3 sequence (DNA): TGTGCCAGCAGCAAAGACCCTCTAAAAGGAGGTAACAATGAGCAGTTCTTC.

This clone was detected only once. The chain is built from TRBV11-3 and TRBJ2-1; tentative D call: TRBD2 (5 bases). CDR1 and CDR2 (germline): SGHNT, YENEEA. Trimming cost V 1 base and J 7 bases, with 11 bases left between them. The CDR3 runs to 14 residues. The CDR3 DNA sequence: TGTGCCAGCAGCTTAGGGTCACTAGGAAATGAGCAGTTCTTC. Amino acid sequence: CASSLGSLGNEQFF.

This chain uses TRBV18 with TRBJ1-1; 11 positions agree with TRBD1. The CDR3 has 15 residues. The junction had 5 bases not matched to a gene; V was cut back by 3 bases and J by 5 bases. Germline V gene sequence: CDR1 KGHSH, CDR2 LQKENI. The CDR3 nucleotides are TGTGCCAGCTCACCGGGGACAGGGGGAGAAACTGAAGCTTTCTTT. Encoded protein: CASSPGTGGETEAFF.

The chain recombines TRBV6-2 or TRBV6-3 with TRBJ1-2; the D gene is possibly TRBD1 (5 bases). V lost 2 bases to trimming and J lost 4 bases, with 14 bases between them. CDR3 length: 15 amino acids. Germline loops: CDR1 MNHEY, CDR2 SVGEGT. This chain's CDR3 is CASSYARQFTYGYTF. CDR3 nucleotides: TGTGCCAGCAGTTACGCAAGACAGTTCACCTATGGCTACACCTTC.

As concerns this clone: The sample holds other DNA sequences that translate to the same CDR3. The V call is TRBV9, the J call TRBJ2-6, with D perhaps matching TRBD2 (5 bases). Germline CDR1 SGDLS, CDR2 YYNGEE. Trimming stripped 0 bases from V and 0 bases from J, with 7 bases between. The CDR3 has 16 amino acids. The CDR3 spells CASSVAAGSGANVLTF. CDR3 sequence (DNA): TGTGCCAGCAGCGTAGCGGCGGGCTCTGGGGCCAACGTCCTGACTTTC.

V gene TRBV7-9 combines with J gene TRBJ1-3; tentative D call: TRBD1 (5 bases). This CDR3 region has 15 residues. Trimming removed 5 bases at V and 0 bases at J, with 11 bases between. CDR1 and CDR2 from the germline V gene are SEHNR and FQNEAQ (reference sequence). CDR3 bases: TGTGCCAGCAGCCCGTCAGGGTTCTCTGGAAACACCATATATTTT. It encodes CASSPSGFSGNTIYF.

The gene calls are TRBV5-1 and TRBJ2-2; 9 nucleotides line up with TRBD2. V shed 2 bases and J 0 bases; nucleotides not matched to a gene: 2. The CDR3 covers 16 residues. Per the germline V gene, CDR1 is SGHRS and CDR2 is YFSETQ. The CDR3 protein is CASSFAGGTNTGELFF. CDR3 DNA: TGCGCCAGCAGCTTCGCGGGAGGGACGAACACCGGGGAGCTGTTTTTT.

The chain links TRBV7-9 to TRBJ1-1, with D perhaps TRBD1 (5 bases). The germline V gene encodes CDR1 SEHNR and CDR2 FQNEAQ (reference sequence). Trimming removed 5 bases from V and 1 base from J, with 11 bases in between. The length of the CDR3 is 14 residues. The CDR3 loop is CASSNPTANTEAFF. The CDR3, as DNA: TGTGCCAGCAGCAACCCGACAGCGAACACTGAAGCTTTCTTT.

The V gene is TRBV29-1, the J gene TRBJ2-1; TRBD2 aligns across 12 bases. Looked up from germline, CDR1 is SQVTM and CDR2 is ANQGSEA. After removal of 0 bases from V and 7 bases from J, the junction contained 4 bases not matched to a gene. This CDR3 is built from 15 residues. CDR3 region: CSVEEASGRVNEQFF. The CDR3 coding sequence is TGCAGCGTTGAAGAAGCTAGCGGGAGGGTAAATGAGCAGTTCTTC.

The chain uses TRBV2 and TRBJ2-1, with 8 bases fitting TRBD2. The CDR3 has 15 residues. The V and J ends lost 6 bases and 6 bases, in that order; junction bases with no gene match: 10. CDR1 SNHLY and CDR2 FYNNEI come from the germline V gene. The CDR3 spells CASSQRTSRSNEQFF. As DNA, the CDR3 is TGTGCCAGCAGCCAGAGGACTAGCCGGTCCAATGAGCAGTTCTTC.

The CDR3 region is CASSLPGTNTGELFF. CDR3 DNA: TGCGCCAGCAGCTTGCCAGGAACAAACACCGGGGAGCTGTTTTTT. This chain joins TRBV5-1 and TRBJ2-2, with D unresolved. CDR3 length equals 15 residues. Germline lookup yields CDR1 SGHRS and CDR2 YFSETQ. Trimming took 1 base from V and 2 from J, leaving 9 bases between them.

The chain recombines TRBV25-1 with TRBJ2-6, with D tentatively TRBD1 (5 bases). The CDR3 runs 16 residues. CDR1 and CDR2 (germline): MGHDK, SYGVNS. The V end was cut by 1 base, the J end by 4 bases, with 11 bases between. CDR3: CASSELGATGANVLTF. DNA of the CDR3: TGTGCCAGCAGTGAATTAGGGGCGACGGGGGCCAACGTCCTGACTTTC.